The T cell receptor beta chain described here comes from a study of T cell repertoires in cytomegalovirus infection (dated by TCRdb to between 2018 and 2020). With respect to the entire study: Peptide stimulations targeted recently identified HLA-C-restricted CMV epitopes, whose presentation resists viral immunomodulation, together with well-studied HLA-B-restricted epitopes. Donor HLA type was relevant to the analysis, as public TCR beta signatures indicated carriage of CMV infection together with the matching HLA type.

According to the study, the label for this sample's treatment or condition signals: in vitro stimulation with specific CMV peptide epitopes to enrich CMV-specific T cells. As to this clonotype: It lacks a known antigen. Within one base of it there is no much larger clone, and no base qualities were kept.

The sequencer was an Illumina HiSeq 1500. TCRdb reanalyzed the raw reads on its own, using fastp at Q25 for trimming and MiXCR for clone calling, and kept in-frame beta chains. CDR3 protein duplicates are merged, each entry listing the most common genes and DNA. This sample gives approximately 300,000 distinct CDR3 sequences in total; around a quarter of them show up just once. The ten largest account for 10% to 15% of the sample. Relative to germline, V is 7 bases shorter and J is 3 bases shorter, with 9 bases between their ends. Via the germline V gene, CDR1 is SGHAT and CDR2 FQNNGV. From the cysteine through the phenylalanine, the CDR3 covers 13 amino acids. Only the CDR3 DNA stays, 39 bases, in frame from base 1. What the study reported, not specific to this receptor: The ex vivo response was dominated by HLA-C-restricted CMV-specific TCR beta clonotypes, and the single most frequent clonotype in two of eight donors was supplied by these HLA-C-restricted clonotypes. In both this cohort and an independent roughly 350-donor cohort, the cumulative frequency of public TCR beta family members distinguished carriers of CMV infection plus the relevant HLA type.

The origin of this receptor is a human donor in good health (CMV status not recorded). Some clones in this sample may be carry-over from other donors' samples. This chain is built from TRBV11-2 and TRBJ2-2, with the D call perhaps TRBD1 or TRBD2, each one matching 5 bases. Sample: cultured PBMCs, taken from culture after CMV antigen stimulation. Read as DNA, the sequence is TGTGCCAGCACGGGGCAGCACACCGGGGAGCTGTTTTTT. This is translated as CASTGQHTGELFF.